This passage covers 14 T cell receptor beta chains from one sample sequenced in a study of blood T cell repertoires in COVID-19. Profiled with immunoSEQ multiplex PCR; TCRdb holds only in-frame clones, not every one. The data contain more than 110,000 clones, 79% of them seen just once; the ten biggest clones take up roughly 3.6%. Sequencing was done on a sample of peripheral blood. The receptors derive from a man between 60 and 70 years old with acute or convalescent COVID-19.

The rearrangement uses TRBV27 and TRBJ1-3; D may be TRBD1 (5 bases). V was pared by 6 bases and J by 2 bases, with 11 bases between. Germline-derived CDR1 and CDR2 are MNHEY and SMNVEV (reference sequence). The length of the CDR3 is 14 residues. The CDR3 protein is CASSRQGPGNTIYF. CDR3 nucleotide sequence: TGTGCCAGCAGCCGCCAGGGCCCTGGAAACACCATATATTTT.

The chain recombines TRBV24-1 with TRBJ1-1; D remains unclear. Germline-derived CDR1 and CDR2 are KGHDR and SFDVKD. V was cut by 7 bases and J by 8 bases, with 10 bases left in between. There are 11 residues in the CDR3. CDR3 loop: CATSSGYEAFF. The DNA for the CDR3 is TGTGCCACCAGCTCAGGCTACGAAGCTTTCTTT.

The chain recombines TRBV27 with TRBJ2-1, with 10 bases matching TRBD2. CDR3 length: 14 residues. The ends lost 8 bases at V and 2 bases at J; junction bases unmatched: 3. In germline, CDR1 is MNHEY, CDR2 SMNVEV (reference sequence). The CDR3 protein is CASRLAGAYNEQFF. The CDR3 DNA is TGTGCCAGCCGACTAGCGGGTGCCTACAATGAGCAGTTCTTC.

V gene TRBV2 combines with J gene TRBJ1-1; 9 bases match TRBD1. V was pared by 4 bases and J by 5 bases, with 8 bases of the junction left unmatched. The CDR3 is 15 residues long. The V gene's germline CDR1 is SNHLY and CDR2 FYNNEI. The CDR3 region is CASSGRQGVGTEAFF. The CDR3 nucleotides are TGTGCCAGCAGTGGGCGACAGGGGGTAGGGACTGAAGCTTTCTTT.

This chain connects TRBV6-2 or TRBV6-3 to TRBJ2-1, with TRBD2 identical over 12 bases. Germline-derived CDR1 and CDR2 are MNHEY and SVGEGT. The CDR3 extends over 19 amino acids. The V and J ends lost 5 bases and 0 bases, in that order; junction bases with no gene match: 11. The DNA for the CDR3 is TGTGCCAGCAGTGGCTCCTCGGGACTAGCGGGCCCCTCCTACAATGAGCAGTTCTTC. Translated, it gives CASSGSSGLAGPSYNEQFF.

This clone is a singleton in its sample. The gene calls are TRBV2 and TRBJ1-2; D is uncertain. The CDR3 extends over 15 amino acids. The germline V and J ends were trimmed by 3 bases and 6 bases, with 17 bases remaining between them. From germline, CDR1 is SNHLY and CDR2 FYNNEI. The CDR3 DNA reads as TGTGCCAGCAGTGACGTGCGCGGCCTCGGCGATGGCTACACCTTC. As protein: CASSDVRGLGDGYTF. Variable domain in full (rest from reference TRBV2 and TRBJ1-2): EPEVTQTPSHQVTQMGQEVILRCVPISNHLYFYWYRQILGQKVEFLVSFYNNEISEKSEIFDDQFSVERPDGSNFTLKIRSTKLEDSAMYFCASSDVRGLGDGYTFGSGTRLTVV.

The chain recombines TRBV7-2 with TRBJ2-3; 9 bases align to TRBD2. The CDR3 is made up of 15 amino acids. Germline V gives CDR1 SGHTA, CDR2 FQGNSA. The junction had 7 bases not matched to a gene; V was cut back by 5 bases and J by 4 bases. For the CDR3, the DNA is TGTGCCAGCAGCCCACCGGGACTAGCTGCAGATACGCAGTATTTT. It codes for CASSPPGLAADTQYF.

Remarks on this clone: One end of the junction does not line up with germline, which may come from a read error. The chain has TRBV7-2 and TRBJ2-3; perhaps TRBD2 as D (6 bases). Germline assignment: CDR1 SGHTA and CDR2 FQGNSA. CDR3 length equals 15 residues. In DNA, the CDR3 is TGTGCCAGCAGGTTAGCGGTCAGAAACACAGATACGCAGTATTTT. Protein: CASRLAVRNTDTQYF.

The J gene is TRBJ1-1, the V gene TRBV19; no clear D gene. The CDR3 has 14 amino acids. CDR1 is LNHDA, CDR2 SQIVND, per germline (reference sequence). V dropped 5 bases and J dropped 1 base, with 11 bases sitting between them. The DNA for the CDR3 is TGTGCCAGTAGTCTGGGCAACCCGAACACTGAAGCTTTCTTT. This gives the protein CASSLGNPNTEAFF. Full variable domain (missing parts from reference TRBV19 and TRBJ1-1): DGGITQSPKYLFRKEGQNVTLSCEQNLNHDAMYWYRQDPGQGLRLIYYSQIVNDFQKGDIAEGYSVSREKKESFPLTVTSAQKNPTAFYLCASSLGNPNTEAFFGQGTRLTVV.

The chain employs TRBV2 and TRBJ2-7; 12 nucleotides line up with TRBD2. The germline gives CDR1 SNHLY, CDR2 FYNNEI. V gave up 5 bases and J gave up 2 bases; unmatched junction bases: 22. CDR3 length equals 21 residues. The CDR3 spells CASSRPKGASGRAIIAYEQYF. The DNA of the CDR3 is TGTGCCAGCAGTCGACCTAAGGGGGCTAGCGGGAGGGCCATTATCGCCTACGAGCAGTACTTC. Looking up the rest from reference TRBV2 and TRBJ2-7 gives the full variable domain: EPEVTQTPSHQVTQMGQEVILRCVPISNHLYFYWYRQILGQKVEFLVSFYNNEISEKSEIFDDQFSVERPDGSNFTLKIRSTKLEDSAMYFCASSRPKGASGRAIIAYEQYFGPGTRLTVT.

The gene calls are TRBV9 and TRBJ1-1; D call uncertain. V gave up 0 bases and J gave up 1 base, with 10 bases separating them. Germline V gives CDR1 SGDLS, CDR2 YYNGEE. This CDR3 is 15 amino acids long. CDR3 sequence: CASSVDGRENTEAFF. In DNA, the CDR3 is TGTGCCAGCAGCGTAGATGGGCGGGAGAACACTGAAGCTTTCTTT.

This clone was picked up one time. The chain is built from TRBV12-3 or TRBV12-4 and TRBJ2-3, with D unclear. This CDR3 contains 13 residues. V was pared by 7 bases and J by 3 bases, with 11 bases between. The CDR3 sequence: CASTRSPTDTQYF. The CDR3 DNA reads TGTGCCAGCACTCGGAGTCCTACAGATACGCAGTATTTT.

This sequence joins TRBV29-1 and TRBJ1-1; D remains ambiguous. Between the trimmed V and J ends, which lost 4 bases and 0 bases, there was a span of 9 bases. The CDR3 runs 13 residues. CDR1 SQVTM and CDR2 ANQGSEA come from the germline V gene. This CDR3 is CSVVASVNTEAFF. The DNA of the CDR3 is TGCAGCGTTGTGGCCAGCGTGAACACTGAAGCTTTCTTT.

The chain is built from TRBV10-3 and TRBJ1-1, with D possibly being TRBD1 (6 bases). The CDR3 is 15 residues long. Germline V CDR1 and CDR2: ENHRY, SYGVKD. Trimming cost V 5 bases and J 0 bases, with 13 bases left between them. Here the CDR3 reads CAISRFTGMNTEAFF. The CDR3 nucleotides are TGTGCCATCAGTAGGTTCACAGGGATGAACACTGAAGCTTTCTTT.